Each of the 25 T cell receptor beta chains below was sequenced from the same sample in a study of cytomegalovirus exposure and HLA in healthy donors. The PCR was carried out with 60 Vbeta primers and 13 Jbeta primers. Using immunoSEQ multiplex PCR, the repertoire was profiled, and TCRdb retains in-frame clones only, with some absent. The table lists about 76,000 clones, around three quarters of them singletons. The material sequenced was PBMCs. The receptor set was obtained from a man between 25 and 39 years old in good health and CMV-seronegative.

Only a few counts were recorded for this clone. V gene TRBV5-1 combines with J gene TRBJ1-3; D unclear. Germline lookup yields CDR1 SGHRS and CDR2 YFSETQ. Trimming took off 5 bases at V and 0 bases at J, with 6 bases between the two ends. The CDR3 is 13 residues long. CDR3 DNA sequence: TGCGCCAGCAGGTCAAACTCTGGAAACACCATATATTTT. The encoded protein is CASRSNSGNTIYF.

The V call is TRBV11-1, the J call TRBJ2-1; 7 nucleotides line up with TRBD2. Germline V CDR1 and CDR2: SGHAT, FQDESV (reference sequence). Trimming cost V 0 bases and J 14 bases; bases outside gene matches: 7. This CDR3 has 13 residues. CDR3 sequence: CASSLAGRESEFF. For the CDR3, the DNA is TGTGCCAGCAGCTTAGCGGGGCGGGAGAGTGAGTTCTTC.

V usage is TRBV9 and J usage is TRBJ1-6, with unresolved D. Trimming stripped 0 bases from V and 0 bases from J, with 7 bases between. The CDR3 is 16 amino acids. CDR1 SGDLS and CDR2 YYNGEE come from the germline V gene. This CDR3 is CASSVAPSSYNSPLHF. DNA for the CDR3: TGTGCCAGCAGCGTAGCTCCCAGCTCCTATAATTCACCCCTCCACTTT.

The CDR3 DNA reads TGTGCCTGCCGGGGGTACAATGAGCAGTTCTTC. Encoded protein: CACRGYNEQFF. J is TRBJ2-1 and V is TRBV30; the D gene is possibly TRBD2 (6 bases). Between the trimmed V and J ends, which lost 6 bases and 4 bases, there was a span of 7 bases. Germline assignment: CDR1 GTSNPN and CDR2 SVGIG (reference sequence). The CDR3 covers 11 residues.

This clone was counted between two and nine times. The chain couples TRBV6-6 to TRBJ2-1; 9 bases line up with TRBD2. Germline CDR1 is MNHNY and CDR2 is SVGAGI (reference sequence). V shed 5 bases and J 9 bases; nucleotides not matched to a gene: 11. CDR3 length: 15 amino acids. CDR3 DNA sequence: TGTGCCAGCAGTCATAGCGGGGGCCTCCGCTTTGAGCAGTTCTTC. Translating gives CASSHSGGLRFEQFF.

The CDR3 region is CASSQGAFNNTGELFF. In DNA form, the CDR3 reads TGTGCCAGCAGCCAAGGCGCTTTCAACAACACCGGGGAGCTGTTTTTT. The V gene is TRBV14, the J gene TRBJ2-2, with D hard to call. V shed 1 base and J shed 2 bases, with 11 bases lying between them. Germline V gene data show CDR1 as SGHDN and CDR2 as FVKESK. CDR3 length: 16 amino acids.

J is TRBJ1-2 and V is TRBV29-1; 9 bases match TRBD1. The CDR3 contains 13 residues. V dropped 6 bases and J dropped 1; count of bases not matched to a gene: 3. Germline-derived CDR1 and CDR2 are SQVTM and ANQGSEA. The CDR3 DNA reads TGCAGCGTAGGGACAGGGAGTAACTATGGCTACACCTTC. This encodes CSVGTGSNYGYTF.

This chain joins TRBV25-1 and TRBJ2-6, with TRBD1 identical over 9 bases. The germline V gene encodes CDR1 MGHDK and CDR2 SYGVNS. The CDR3 covers 18 residues. The junction had 6 bases not matched to a gene; V was cut back by 1 base and J by 2 bases. As DNA, the CDR3 is TGTGCCAGCAGTGAATTGGACAGGGGATCAGCTGGGGCCAACGTCCTGACTTTC. Its protein is CASSELDRGSAGANVLTF. The variable domain in full, with the rest retrieved from reference TRBV25-1 and TRBJ2-6, is EADIYQTPRYLVIGTGKKITLECSQTMGHDKMYWYQQDPGMELHLIHYSYGVNSTEKGDLSSESTVSRIRTEHFPLTLESARPSHTSQYLCASSELDRGSAGANVLTFGAGSRLTVL.

J is TRBJ2-3 and V is TRBV28; TRBD2 matches at 9 bases. Trimming removed 8 bases from V and 5 bases from J; junction bases left unmatched: 11. CDR3 length: 15 residues. CDR1 is MDHEN, CDR2 SYDVKM, per germline. In nucleotides, the CDR3 is TGTGCCAGCGGTGGGATAGCGGGAGCAATAGATACGCAGTATTTT. It is translated as CASGGIAGAIDTQYF.

This clone has only a few counts. CDR3 DNA sequence: TGTGCCAGCAGCTTCGTAGGGACTAGCGGGAGGGCTGAGCAGTTCTTC. Protein product: CASSFVGTSGRAEQFF. The chain is built from TRBV7-8 and TRBJ2-1, with 16 nucleotides matching TRBD2. With 3 bases clipped from V and 9 bases from J, the junction kept 5 bases outside the gene matches. The CDR3 consists of 16 residues. Germline V gene sequence: CDR1 SGHVS, CDR2 FQNEAQ.

The chain has TRBV6-6 and TRBJ2-7, with 8 bases that match TRBD1. In germline, CDR1 is MNHNY, CDR2 SVGAGI (reference sequence). The CDR3 has 14 residues. The V gene end was trimmed by 4 bases and the J gene end by 6 bases; junction bases not matched to a gene: 8. CDR3 residues: CASSLGQGMREQYF. In DNA form, the CDR3 reads TGTGCCAGCAGTTTAGGACAGGGAATGCGCGAGCAGTACTTC.

This rearrangement joins TRBV5-1 to TRBJ1-3, with D possibly matching TRBD1 (6 bases). This CDR3 is built from 14 residues. CDR1 and CDR2 (germline): SGHRS, YFSETQ. The V end lost 0 bases, the J end lost 4 bases, and 8 bases lay between the germline ends. CDR3 coding DNA: TGCGCCAGCAGCTTGGTCCAGGGGGGAAACACCATATATTTT. Translating gives CASSLVQGGNTIYF.

The chain links TRBV5-6 to TRBJ1-6; TRBD1 matches at 7 bases. Germline CDR1 and CDR2: SGHDT and YYEEEE. The CDR3 runs to 18 residues. V lost 4 bases and J lost 8; bases outside the gene matches: 18. CDR3 in DNA: TGTGCCAGCAGCCTAAAGACAGGGCCGCAACGGTGGGATTCACCCCTCCACTTT. Amino acids: CASSLKTGPQRWDSPLHF.

This clone occurred once. V gene TRBV5-1 combines with J gene TRBJ1-4; the D is unclear. With 4 bases removed from V and 0 bases from J, the gap between germline ends came to 10 bases. Germline lookup yields CDR1 SGHRS and CDR2 YFSETQ. The CDR3 spans 15 residues. CDR3 bases: TGCGCCAGCAGCACCGGGGAGGCAACTAATGAAAAACTGTTTTTT. Encoded protein: CASSTGEATNEKLFF.

The CDR3 nucleotides are TGTGCCTGGAGTGTGATCCAGGAAGCTTTCTTT. Protein: CAWSVIQEAFF. The chain carries TRBV30 and TRBJ1-1, with D unclear. Deletions cut 0 bases from V and 8 bases from J, with 7 bases between. Germline CDR1 reads GTSNPN; CDR2 reads SVGIG (reference sequence). The CDR3 spans 11 residues.

This CDR3 is CASCTTGSLFF. The CDR3 DNA is TGTGCCAGCTGCACGACAGGCTCTCTGTTCTTC. V gene TRBV27 combines with J gene TRBJ2-1; tentative D call: TRBD1 (6 bases). CDR3 length: 11 residues. The V end lost 8 bases, the J end lost 15 bases, and 17 bases lay between the germline ends. In germline, CDR1 is MNHEY, CDR2 SMNVEV (reference sequence).

The rearrangement joins TRBV5-6 to TRBJ2-7; 7 bases align to TRBD2. The CDR3 consists of 14 residues. V was clipped by 2 bases and J by 3 bases; unmatched bases: 5. The germline gives CDR1 SGHDT, CDR2 YYEEEE. Here the CDR3 DNA reads TGTGCCAGCAGCTTAGCGGGGACTGTCTACGAGCAGTACTTC. Translation: CASSLAGTVYEQYF. Supplemented by reference TRBV5-6 and TRBJ2-7, the full variable domain reads DAGVTQSPTHLIKTRGQQVTLRCSPKSGHDTVSWYQQALGQGPQFIFQYYEEEERQRGNFPDRFSGHQFPNYSSELNVNALLLGDSALYLCASSLAGTVYEQYFGPGTRLTVT.

The genes are TRBV5-4 and TRBJ2-5, with a weak D call TRBD1 (5 bases). Germline values: CDR1 SGHNT, CDR2 YYREEE (reference sequence). The CDR3 loop spans 14 amino acids. V lost 0 bases, J lost 2 bases, and 8 bases lay in between. This CDR3 reads CASSLGNRQETQYF. In DNA form, the CDR3 reads TGTGCCAGCAGCTTGGGAAACAGGCAAGAGACCCAGTACTTC.

V is TRBV14 and J is TRBJ1-2; 10 nucleotides agree with TRBD1. In germline, CDR1 is SGHDN, CDR2 FVKESK. Unmatched junction bases numbered 8, after V lost 3 bases and J lost 1 base. CDR3 length: 17 amino acids. Here the CDR3 DNA reads TGTGCCAGCAGCCAGGAGAGACAGGGGGCCTTTAACTATGGCTACACCTTC. Translating it yields CASSQERQGAFNYGYTF.

This rearrangement joins TRBV7-2 to TRBJ2-7; 13 bases are a match to TRBD2. CDR1 and CDR2 from the germline V gene are SGHTA and FQGNSA. With 4 bases clipped from V and 5 bases from J, the junction kept 14 bases outside the gene matches. This CDR3 comprises 18 residues. DNA of the CDR3: TGTGCCAGCAGCTCGAGGGCAAGGACTAGCGGGAGTTCCCACGAGCAGTACTTC. Translation gives CASSSRARTSGSSHEQYF.

Only one count was recorded for this clone. The chain has TRBV4-1 and TRBJ2-7; possibly TRBD1 for D (6 bases). CDR3 length equals 16 residues. Between the trimmed V and J ends, which lost 2 bases and 3 bases, there was a span of 17 bases. CDR1 MGHRA and CDR2 YSYEKL come from the germline V gene. The CDR3, as DNA: TGCGCCAGCAGCCAATACGATCCTCAGGGGTTCTACGAGCAGTACTTC. It specifies CASSQYDPQGFYEQYF.

The rearrangement uses TRBV7-8 and TRBJ2-3; D is unresolved. V lost 5 bases and J 2 bases, leaving 11 bases between the germline ends. The germline gives CDR1 SGHVS, CDR2 FQNEAQ. CDR3 length: 14 amino acids. CDR3 sequence reads: CASSLLDSTDTQYF. CDR3 DNA sequence: TGTGCCAGCAGCCTACTTGACTCCACAGATACGCAGTATTTT.

This chain connects TRBV9 to TRBJ2-2; TRBD2 agrees at 12 bases. From germline, CDR1 is SGDLS and CDR2 YYNGEE. The CDR3 length is 16 residues. V dropped 0 bases and J dropped 8; count of bases not matched to a gene: 5. As DNA, the CDR3 is TGTGCCAGCAGCGTAGGACTAGCGGGAGCCGGGGGGGAGCTGTTTTTT. It translates to CASSVGLAGAGGELFF.

The rearrangement uses TRBV19 and TRBJ1-5; TRBD1 agrees at 8 bases. CDR1 is LNHDA and CDR2 is SQIVND in the germline V gene (reference sequence). This CDR3 contains 16 residues. Unmatched junction bases numbered 8, after V lost 1 base and J lost 6 bases. The CDR3 is CASSIGDRGSGQPQHF. CDR3 nucleotide sequence: TGTGCCAGTAGTATAGGTGACAGGGGATCGGGTCAGCCCCAGCATTTT.

The J gene is TRBJ2-7, the V gene TRBV11-3; 14 bases are a match to TRBD2. Trimming at V came to 6 bases and at J to 2 bases, leaving 15 bases not matched to a gene. The CDR3 loop spans 19 amino acids. Germline V gene sequence: CDR1 SGHNT, CDR2 YENEEA. The chain's CDR3 is CASRFRRGLAGVPPYEQYF. In DNA, the CDR3 is TGTGCCAGCAGGTTCAGGAGGGGACTAGCGGGAGTTCCTCCCTACGAGCAGTACTTC.